This passage covers 14 T cell receptor beta chains from one sample sequenced in a study of blood T cells in healthy people across ages. A second about 7 to 12 cycle PCR used barcoded and J-beta primers. One entry per CDR3 protein results from TCRdb running MiXCR on the 5' RACE reads. Among 1.5 million to 2 million distinct CDR3 sequences listed, roughly 52% were seen once. Sequencing was carried out using blood. The receptors here all came from a woman in her 40s in good health.

This clonotype was seen more than once but under ten times. The chain is built from TRBV4-3 and TRBJ2-1, with D unclear. Between the trimmed V and J ends, which lost 0 bases and 3 bases, there was a span of 15 bases. Per the germline V gene, CDR1 is LGHNA and CDR2 is YSLEER. The CDR3 is 17 amino acids. The CDR3 region is CASSQESQVRFYNEQFF. The CDR3 DNA is TGCGCCAGCAGCCAAGAATCGCAGGTGCGATTCTACAATGAGCAGTTCTTC.

This chain connects TRBV6-6 to TRBJ1-5; D gene uncertain. Trimming took off 5 bases at V and 7 bases at J, with 6 bases between the two ends. The CDR3 spans 11 residues. CDR1 and CDR2 (germline): MNHNY, SVGAGI (reference sequence). This CDR3 reads CASSDGQPQHF. CDR3 in DNA: TGTGCCAGCAGTGACGGCCAGCCCCAGCATTTT.

A single count supports this clonotype. The chain recombines TRBV28 with TRBJ2-4; D is undetermined. Germline lookup yields CDR1 MDHEN and CDR2 SYDVKM. The V end was cut by 2 bases, the J end by 13 bases, with 18 bases between. This CDR3 contains 14 residues. CDR3 loop: CASSLEVTLARQYF. The CDR3 region has the DNA TGTGCCAGCAGTTTAGAGGTGACACTCGCTAGGCAGTACTTC.

V usage is TRBV13 and J usage is TRBJ2-1; tentative D call: TRBD1 (6 bases). Trimming removed 6 bases from V and 10 bases from J, with 19 bases in between. Germline loops: CDR1 PRHDT, CDR2 FYEKMQ (reference sequence). The CDR3 runs 14 residues. The CDR3 loop reads CASSRQGLDYEQFF. The CDR3 DNA follows: TGTGCCAGCAGTCGGCAGGGGTTAGACTACGAGCAGTTCTTC.

The chain recombines TRBV28 with TRBJ2-7, with TRBD2 identical over 8 bases. The CDR3 is 12 amino acids. Trimming cost V 10 bases and J 2 bases; bases outside gene matches: 4. Germline V lookup: CDR1 MDHEN, CDR2 SYDVKM. Here the CDR3 DNA reads TGTGCCACCAAGGGACTAGCCTACGAGCAGTACTTC. It yields the protein CATKGLAYEQYF.

This clonotype came up a few times. The gene calls are TRBV7-2 and TRBJ2-3; 10 bases match TRBD1. Trimming at V came to 2 bases and at J to 3 bases, leaving 11 bases not matched to a gene. Germline values: CDR1 SGHTA, CDR2 FQGNSA. The CDR3 sequence is 18 residues long. The CDR3 region has the DNA TGTGCCAGCAGCTTACTTGGACAGGGGGTAGTAAGGACAGATACGCAGTATTTT. Translating it yields CASSLLGQGVVRTDTQYF.

With respect to this clonotype: A read error may produce the germline difference seen at one junction end. The chain is built from TRBV27 and TRBJ2-3, with no clear D. CDR3 length: 14 amino acids. Germline loops: CDR1 MNHEY, CDR2 SMNVEV (reference sequence). The CDR3 protein is CASSPGVWSDRQYF. The DNA for the CDR3 is TGTGCCAGCAGCCCCGGCGTCTGGAGCGATAGGCAGTATTTT.

This clonotype has just a few counts. This chain connects TRBV7-6 to TRBJ2-1, with TRBD2 identical over 9 bases. This CDR3 is built from 15 residues. V lost 10 bases and J lost 6; bases outside the gene matches: 13. In germline, CDR1 is SGHVS, CDR2 FNYEAQ. In DNA, the CDR3 is TGTGCCACCTCGTCCGGGACTAGCAGGGTCAATGAGCAGTTCTTC. The encoded protein is CATSSGTSRVNEQFF.

The table lists this clonotype with a few counts. The genes are TRBV5-1 and TRBJ2-3; no clear D. V was trimmed by 4 bases and J by 2 bases, leaving 11 bases between them. Germline-derived CDR1 and CDR2 are SGHRS and YFSETQ. CDR3 length: 14 amino acids. The CDR3 sequence: CASSAAPNTDTQYF. CDR3 DNA sequence: TGCGCCAGCAGCGCCGCCCCCAACACAGATACGCAGTATTTT.

In nucleotides, the CDR3 is TGTGCCAGCAGTGAACTCCGGGACAGGCAGCAGTTCTTC. Its protein is CASSELRDRQQFF. V gene TRBV2 combines with J gene TRBJ2-1; 8 bases line up with TRBD1. The CDR3 spans 13 residues. Germline V CDR1 and CDR2: SNHLY, FYNNEI. V shed 2 bases and J 11 bases; nucleotides not matched to a gene: 5.

This clonotype came up a few times. V is TRBV7-6 and J is TRBJ2-1, with 9 bases matching TRBD1. V gave up 4 bases and J gave up 7 bases; unmatched junction bases: 2. Germline-derived CDR1 and CDR2 are SGHVS and FNYEAQ. The CDR3 runs 13 residues. The CDR3 sequence is CASSWTGVNEQFF. The CDR3, as DNA: TGTGCCAGCAGCTGGACAGGGGTGAATGAGCAGTTCTTC.

The chain carries TRBV10-3 and TRBJ2-7; 7 bases align to TRBD1. After removal of 2 bases from V and 3 bases from J, the junction contained 4 bases not matched to a gene. Germline V gene data show CDR1 as ENHRY and CDR2 as SYGVKD. The CDR3 runs to 14 residues. The CDR3 DNA reads TGTGCCATCAGTGAGCCAGGGGGAAGCTACGAGCAGTACTTC. Translation gives CAISEPGGSYEQYF.

This sequence joins TRBV7-9 and TRBJ2-7; D gene ambiguous. The J call could be wrong; TRBJ2-5 is a better fit for the DNA end. Germline assignment: CDR1 SEHNR and CDR2 FQNEAQ (reference sequence). The CDR3 spans 13 residues. DNA of the CDR3: TGTGCCAGCAGCCCACCATTCTTTGAGACCCAGTACTTC. This codes for CASSPPFFETQYF.

This CDR3 reads CASSSYRVDTEAFF. The CDR3 nucleotides are TGTGCCAGCAGCTCCTACAGGGTCGACACTGAAGCTTTCTTT. The chain joins TRBV7-9 to TRBJ1-1; perhaps TRBD1 as D (6 bases). V was pared by 4 bases and J by 3 bases, with 12 bases between. Germline lookup yields CDR1 SEHNR and CDR2 FQNEAQ (reference sequence). This CDR3 region has 14 residues. The full variable domain, completed using reference TRBV7-9 and TRBJ1-1, is DTGVSQNPRHKITKRGQNVTFRCDPISEHNRLYWYRQTLGQGPEFLTYFQNEAQLEKSRLLSDRFSAERPKGSFSTLEIQRTEQGDSAMYLCASSSYRVDTEAFFGQGTRLTVV.